Each of the 2 T cell receptor beta chains below was sequenced from the same sample in a study of blood T cell repertoires in COVID-19. TCRdb's copy holds only in-frame clones and misses some; the assay was immunoSEQ multiplex PCR. The table records about 280,000 clones, around 86% of them present only once. The sample was peripheral blood. Receptors originate from a man aged 40-49 years with active or convalescent COVID-19.

The chain has TRBV5-6 and TRBJ2-5; the D gene is possibly TRBD1 (5 bases). The CDR3 consists of 13 residues. The V gene lost 2 bases and the J gene lost 5 bases, with 10 bases spanning the gap. CDR1 and CDR2 from the germline V gene are SGHDT and YYEEEE. CDR3 region: CASSFSGYETQYF. The CDR3 DNA reads TGTGCCAGCAGCTTTTCAGGGTACGAGACCCAGTACTTC.

J is TRBJ2-3 and V is TRBV11-2, with TRBD2 as a possible D gene (6 bases). The V end lost 5 bases, the J end lost 4 bases, and 13 bases lay between the germline ends. Germline V gene sequence: CDR1 SGHAT, CDR2 FQNNGV. This CDR3 has 14 residues. The CDR3 coding sequence is TGTGCCAGCAGCCCCGGACTATATTCAGATACGCAGTATTTT. It codes for CASSPGLYSDTQYF.